The 29 T cell receptor beta chains listed next were all sequenced from one sample in a study of T cell responses to AZD1222 COVID-19 vaccine. The assay was immunoSEQ multiplex PCR, and TCRdb's table has in-frame clones only and misses some. The sample includes 95,000 to 100,000 clones, more than 85% of them seen just once. The starting material was peripheral blood, obtained on day 0 of AZD1222 vaccination. These receptors were obtained from an adult in good health.

This rearrangement joins TRBV18 to TRBJ2-5; 10 nucleotides align to TRBD1. Germline trimming cut 5 bases from V and 3 bases from J; bases unmatched to any gene: 6. The CDR3 has 15 residues. CDR1 and CDR2 (germline): KGHSH, LQKENI. The DNA of the CDR3 is TGTGCCAGCTCAGCCGGGACAGGGGTTGAAGAGACCCAGTACTTC. Translation gives CASSAGTGVEETQYF.

The chain uses TRBV28 and TRBJ1-2; no clear D. Germline V gives CDR1 MDHEN, CDR2 SYDVKM. Trimming pared 6 bases from V and 6 bases from J, leaving 14 bases between. This CDR3 spans 13 amino acids. The CDR3 here is CASRSGRDHGYTF. For the CDR3, the DNA is TGTGCCAGCAGATCAGGACGAGATCATGGCTACACCTTC.

This chain uses TRBV3-1 (or the pseudogene TRBV3-2) with TRBJ1-6; D not resolved. The V gene's germline CDR1 is LGHDT and CDR2 YNNKEL (reference sequence). This CDR3 comprises 12 residues. The V end was cut by 6 bases, the J end by 8 bases, with 8 bases between. The chain's CDR3 is CASSYGDSPLHF. CDR3 bases: TGTGCCAGCAGTTATGGGGATTCACCCCTCCACTTT.

V usage is TRBV5-1 and J usage is TRBJ1-1; D is uncertain. V was cut by 1 base and J by 2 bases, with 9 bases left in between. Germline V CDR1 and CDR2: SGHRS, YFSETQ. The CDR3 is 14 amino acids. The CDR3 reads CASSLIGLNTEAFF. CDR3 nucleotide sequence: TGCGCCAGCAGCTTGATTGGCCTAAACACTGAAGCTTTCTTT.

V and J are TRBV6-5 and TRBJ2-6; tentative D call: TRBD2 (5 bases). Germline CDR1 is MNHEY and CDR2 is SVGAGI. The CDR3 sequence is 15 residues long. Trimming removed 7 bases at V and 2 bases at J, with 12 bases between. Here the CDR3 reads CASNRGLAGANVLTF. The CDR3 DNA is TGTGCCAGCAACCGCGGGTTGGCTGGGGCCAACGTCCTGACTTTC.

The rearrangement joins TRBV6-5 to TRBJ1-1; 7 bases fit TRBD1. The V and J ends lost 0 bases and 7 bases, in that order; junction bases with no gene match: 11. Germline V gives CDR1 MNHEY, CDR2 SVGAGI. The length of the CDR3 is 16 residues. The CDR3 region is CASSYSTSTGRYEAFF. The CDR3 coding sequence is TGTGCCAGCAGTTACTCGACGTCGACAGGGAGGTATGAAGCTTTCTTT.

The rearrangement uses TRBV15 and TRBJ1-4; 8 bases agree with TRBD1. This CDR3 has 14 amino acids. Trimming took 3 bases from V and 7 from J; bases not matched to a gene: 4. Germline V gives CDR1 LNHNV, CDR2 YYDKDF (reference sequence). The CDR3 coding sequence is TGTGCCACCAGCAGCGACAGGGGTATTGAAAAACTGTTTTTT. Its translation: CATSSDRGIEKLFF.

This clone turned up a few times. The CDR3 protein is CASSQDLLVSYEQYF. For the CDR3, the DNA is TGCGCCAGCAGCCAAGATCTCCTAGTCTCCTACGAGCAGTACTTC. V is TRBV4-1 and J is TRBJ2-7; D is unresolved. Between the trimmed V and J ends, which lost 0 bases and 0 bases, there was a span of 9 bases. This CDR3 region has 15 residues. Per germline, CDR1 MGHRA and CDR2 YSYEKL.

The chain links TRBV5-5 to TRBJ1-1, with no clear D. V dropped 3 bases and J dropped 0 bases, with 9 bases sitting between them. Looked up from germline, CDR1 is SGHKS and CDR2 is YYEKEE (reference sequence). CDR3 length: 14 residues. In DNA, the CDR3 is TGTGCCAGCAGCTCGACCCATTTGAACACTGAAGCTTTCTTT. This gives the protein CASSSTHLNTEAFF.

The rearrangement uses TRBV29-1 and TRBJ2-7, with a possible D match to TRBD1 (5 bases). CDR3 length: 13 residues. The germline V and J ends were trimmed by 4 bases and 7 bases, with 17 bases remaining between them. Looked up from germline, CDR1 is SQVTM and CDR2 is ANQGSEA. The CDR3 region has the DNA TGCAGCGTTGTCGCCCTTGTGGGGCCGGAGCAGTACTTC. Protein product: CSVVALVGPEQYF.

The V call is TRBV5-1, the J call TRBJ1-2; no clear D gene. This CDR3 region has 12 residues. V gave up 3 bases and J gave up 5 bases, with 8 bases separating them. The V gene's germline CDR1 is SGHRS and CDR2 YFSETQ. The CDR3 here is CASSSAGYGYTF. CDR3 nucleotides: TGCGCCAGCAGCTCAGCGGGGTATGGCTACACCTTC.

This chain links TRBV4-2 with TRBJ2-2; D not certain. The V gene's germline CDR1 is LGHNA and CDR2 YNFKEQ. The length of the CDR3 is 13 residues. Between the trimmed V and J ends, which lost 4 bases and 8 bases, there was a span of 11 bases. For the CDR3, the DNA is TGTGCCAGCAGCCCAAACCTCGAGGGGGAGCTGTTTTTT. Its protein is CASSPNLEGELFF.

The genes are TRBV11-2 and TRBJ2-3; no clear D gene. The CDR3 sequence is 15 residues long. In germline, CDR1 is SGHAT, CDR2 FQNNGV. The V and J ends lost 0 bases and 0 bases respectively, with 7 bases between them. CDR3 sequence (DNA): TGTGCCAGCAGCTTAGATGGAGTTAGCACAGATACGCAGTATTTT. It yields the protein CASSLDGVSTDTQYF.

This chain uses TRBV6-5 with TRBJ2-7; TRBD1 agrees at 9 bases. CDR1 and CDR2 (germline): MNHEY, SVGAGI. This CDR3 region has 12 residues. Losses at the gene ends were 8 bases for V and 6 bases for J; bases not matched to a gene: 5. The CDR3 DNA reads TGTGCCAGCGGGACAGGGATGGGCGAGCAGTACTTC. Translation gives CASGTGMGEQYF.

The CDR3: CASSDPGLADNEQFF. The CDR3 nucleotides are TGCGCCAGCAGTGACCCGGGACTAGCGGACAATGAGCAGTTCTTC. The rearrangement links TRBV10-1 to TRBJ2-1; TRBD2 matches 11 bases. Germline trimming cut 3 bases from V and 5 bases from J; bases unmatched to any gene: 3. CDR3 size: 15 residues. The germline gives CDR1 WNHNN, CDR2 SYGVQD (reference sequence).

In its sample, this clone was seen once. The rearrangement joins TRBV10-2 to TRBJ2-7, with no clear D. The CDR3 consists of 11 residues. The germline CDR1 and CDR2 sequences are WSHSY and SAAADI. The V end was cut by 3 bases, the J end by 3 bases, with 3 bases between. Here the CDR3 reads CASSEDYEQYF. CDR3 DNA: TGCGCCAGCAGTGAAGACTACGAGCAGTACTTC.

In DNA form, the CDR3 reads TGTGCCAGCAGCTTCACTGCGGGAGATACGCAGTATTTT. Encoded protein: CASSFTAGDTQYF. This rearrangement joins TRBV11-3 to TRBJ2-3, with a tentative D call TRBD2 (5 bases). CDR1 and CDR2 (germline): SGHNT, YENEEA. Trimming shortened V by 3 bases and J by 5 bases, and 9 bases separated the two germline ends. The CDR3 extends over 13 amino acids.

J is TRBJ2-1 and V is TRBV19, with 12 bases matching TRBD1. Germline lookup yields CDR1 LNHDA and CDR2 SQIVND (reference sequence). This CDR3 is 17 amino acids long. V was pared by 5 bases and J by 11 bases, with 16 bases of the junction left unmatched. Here the CDR3 DNA reads TGTGCCAGTAGTTTTGGGATCTGGCGGGACAGGGGGCCCCAGCAGTTCTTC. Its protein is CASSFGIWRDRGPQQFF. Supplemented by reference TRBV19 and TRBJ2-1, the full variable domain reads DGGITQSPKYLFRKEGQNVTLSCEQNLNHDAMYWYRQDPGQGLRLIYYSQIVNDFQKGDIAEGYSVSREKKESFPLTVTSAQKNPTAFYLCASSFGIWRDRGPQQFFGPGTRLTVL.

This clone was recorded only once. The CDR3 is CASSPWTGLTGYTF. CDR3 coding DNA: TGTGCCAGCAGCCCCTGGACAGGGCTGACTGGCTACACCTTC. This chain links TRBV3-1 (or the pseudogene TRBV3-2) with TRBJ1-2; TRBD1 aligns across 8 bases. CDR1 is LGHDT, CDR2 YNNKEL, per germline (reference sequence). There are 14 residues in the CDR3. V trimming: 4 bases; J trimming: 7 bases; junction bases outside the gene matches: 8.

This clone was seen only once. The V call is TRBV3-1 (or the pseudogene TRBV3-2), the J call TRBJ2-5, with TRBD2 matching over 12 bases. The V gene end was trimmed by 2 bases and the J gene end by 3 bases; junction bases not matched to a gene: 4. CDR3 length: 16 residues. Per the germline V gene, CDR1 is LGHDT and CDR2 is YNNKEL (reference sequence). This CDR3 is CASSQNLAGGEETQYF. DNA of the CDR3: TGTGCCAGCAGCCAAAACCTAGCGGGAGGGGAAGAGACCCAGTACTTC.

The chain has TRBV15 and TRBJ2-2, with D perhaps assigned TRBD1 or TRBD2 (5 bases each). CDR1 and CDR2 (germline): LNHNV, YYDKDF (reference sequence). The CDR3 sequence is 14 residues long. The V and J ends lost 3 bases and 4 bases respectively, with 9 bases between them. The CDR3 DNA follows: TGTGCCACCAGCAGGAGGGGCCTCACCGGGGAGCTGTTTTTT. Protein: CATSRRGLTGELFF.

V is TRBV7-2 and J is TRBJ1-2; D not resolved. Germline values: CDR1 SGHTA, CDR2 FQGNSA. The CDR3 spans 15 residues. V shed 4 bases and J shed 7 bases, with 19 bases lying between them. In DNA form, the CDR3 reads TGTGCCAGCAGCTACTCCGGGGTTCGGGGTGGTGGCTACACCTTC. Its protein product is CASSYSGVRGGGYTF.

This chain connects TRBV5-4 to TRBJ2-7, with D perhaps matching TRBD2 (7 bases). V shed 0 bases and J shed 1 base, with 14 bases lying between them. The CDR3 has 16 amino acids. Germline CDR1 SGHNT, CDR2 YYREEE (reference sequence). In DNA form, the CDR3 reads TGTGCCAGCAGCTTGGTAGGCAGGGGAGGGTCCTACGAGCAGTACTTC. Its translation is CASSLVGRGGSYEQYF.

The chain uses TRBV14 and TRBJ2-1; no firm D call. V lost 4 bases, J lost 4 bases, and 11 bases lay in between. The CDR3 is 14 residues long. Germline-derived CDR1 and CDR2 are SGHDN and FVKESK. For the CDR3, the DNA is TGTGCCAGCAGCCCAAGGGTGGGATACAATGAGCAGTTCTTC. Translated, it gives CASSPRVGYNEQFF.

The rearrangement links TRBV6-1 to TRBJ2-5, with TRBD2 matching over 10 bases. Germline lookup yields CDR1 MNHNS and CDR2 SASEGT. V was clipped by 4 bases and J by 4 bases; unmatched bases: 3. The CDR3 length is 14 residues. The CDR3 DNA sequence: TGTGCCAGCAGTGTAGCGGGAGGTGGAGAGACCCAGTACTTC. Its protein is CASSVAGGGETQYF.

The CDR3 region is CASSILRDGNQPQHF. As DNA, the CDR3 is TGTGCCAGTAGTATCCTTCGGGACGGTAATCAGCCCCAGCATTTT. The chain employs TRBV19 and TRBJ1-5, with D perhaps matching TRBD1 (5 bases). This CDR3 has 15 residues. Germline V gives CDR1 LNHDA, CDR2 SQIVND (reference sequence). V lost 3 bases to trimming and J lost 4 bases, with 13 bases between them. Looking up the rest from reference TRBV19 and TRBJ1-5 gives the full variable domain: DGGITQSPKYLFRKEGQNVTLSCEQNLNHDAMYWYRQDPGQGLRLIYYSQIVNDFQKGDIAEGYSVSREKKESFPLTVTSAQKNPTAFYLCASSILRDGNQPQHFGDGTRLSIL.

The chain has TRBV5-1 and TRBJ2-1, with 8 bases aligning to TRBD2. Germline CDR1 and CDR2: SGHRS and YFSETQ. The CDR3 is 19 residues long. V shed 0 bases and J 6 bases; nucleotides not matched to a gene: 17. The CDR3 DNA reads TGCGCCAGCAGCTTGGCGGGTCTGAGCGGGAGAATCTACGGCAATGAGCAGTTCTTC. Residues: CASSLAGLSGRIYGNEQFF.

CDR3 residues: CAWSKDRGGNQPQHF. The CDR3 DNA follows: TGTGCCTGGAGTAAGGACAGGGGGGGCAATCAGCCCCAGCATTTT. The V call is TRBV30, the J call TRBJ1-5; 10 positions agree with TRBD1. The V and J ends lost 2 bases and 2 bases, in that order; junction bases with no gene match: 3. This CDR3 has 15 amino acids. Germline loops: CDR1 GTSNPN, CDR2 SVGIG (reference sequence).

The chain links TRBV15 to TRBJ2-2; the D gene is possibly TRBD2 (6 bases). Per the germline V gene, CDR1 is LNHNV and CDR2 is YYDKDF (reference sequence). Trimming took 4 bases from V and 6 from J, leaving 6 bases between them. The CDR3 spans 12 residues. The CDR3 nucleotides are TGTGCCACCAGCACTAGCGCCGGGGAGCTGTTTTTT. As protein: CATSTSAGELFF.